At least ten counts were recorded for the clone carrying this T cell receptor beta chain. Its antigen is not identified. This entry belongs to a study of T cells after yellow fever vaccination. TCRdb re-derived calls from the 5' RACE reads in MiXCR, one entry per CDR3 protein. The data show about 170,000 distinct CDR3 sequences, with 5.5% to 8% seen just once and nearly 3% held by the top ten. Whole-study results and caveats: Reappearance after the booster was seen for most primary-vaccination clones, at 96% CD4 and 80% to 90% CD8. On re-exposure, the response was weaker but peaked faster, at day 5 versus 15. Researchers cautioned that FACS-sorted repertoires could harbor abundant clonotypes contaminating from the bulk population.

The CDR3 has 14 residues. V was trimmed by 0 bases and J by 5 bases, leaving 10 bases between them. Per the germline V gene, CDR1 is SGHRS and CDR2 is YFSETQ. The origin of this receptor is a young man who received the YFV17D yellow fever vaccine. The sample consisted of CD4+ T cells sorted from PBMCs, taken on the day of the first yellow fever vaccination. The rearrangement uses TRBV5-1 and TRBJ2-3; D is perhaps TRBD1 or TRBD2 (5 bases each). CDR3 in amino acids: CASSLAGTEDTQYF. CDR3 nucleotides: TGCGCCAGCAGCTTGGCCGGGACCGAAGATACGCAGTATTTT.